The TCR beta chain under discussion was sequenced for a study of shared clonotypes between healthy human individuals. This clone has a count of ten or more. CDR3 size: 15 residues. The V end lost 7 bases, the J end lost 7 bases, and 19 bases lay between the germline ends. From germline, CDR1 is MDHEN and CDR2 SYDVKM. Every subset's genomic DNA went evenly onto several immunoSEQ plates. Sorted-subset replicate PCR reactions contained roughly 200 ng DNA, corresponding to some 30,000 T cell genomes. Assay used: immunoSEQ multiplex PCR; TCRdb lists only in-frame clones, some missing. This sample has about 1.1 million clones, with around 78% found just once.

The chain recombines TRBV28 with TRBJ2-2, with D possibly TRBD1 on 6 matching bases. This sequence was found in a man aged 18 to 30 in good health. Some clones in this sample may be carry-over from other donors' samples. The sequenced material came from memory CD4+ T cells from PBMCs. Subset meaning: CD45RA-negative fraction. CDR3 sequence (DNA): TGTGCCAGCACCTTCGCCGGGACACGGGGCGGGGAGCTGTTTTTT. Its translation: CASTFAGTRGGELFF.